This T cell receptor (beta chain) came from a study of spatial heterogeneity in lung cancer. Study-wide background: There were, on average, more than nine raw-read appearances for each unique TCR and UMI combination.

The CDR3 sequence is 17 residues long. In this sample, this clonotype turned up many times. Described time point: sample taken at primary tumor resection. Whole RNA obtained from tumor, nontumor lung or frozen PBMC underwent sequencing without sorting. The donors were more than 70 patients with non-small cell lung cancer that was early-stage and untreated. Every TCR cDNA molecule bore a unique molecular identifier. In TCRdb, the 5' RACE reads were re-called with MiXCR into one record per CDR3 protein. The table lists roughly 100,000 distinct CDR3 sequences, about 9.4% of them singletons. This chain links TRBV21-1 with TRBJ2-3; the table gives TRBD2 as D, unverified against the DNA. TRBV21-1 is annotated as a pseudogene. This sequence was found in a male donor with early-stage non-small cell lung cancer. The specimen comprised PBMCs, sampled at surgery. CDR3 bases: TGTGCCAGCAGCACATCAGGGCCTAGCGAGTTCACAGATACGCAGTATTTT. Its translation is CASSTSGPSEFTDTQYF.